The next 6 T cell receptor beta chains were all read from a single sample in a study of cytomegalovirus exposure and HLA in healthy donors. The table came from immunoSEQ multiplex PCR; TCRdb's copy has only in-frame clones and leaves some out. The top ten hold around 10% of the sample, which has about 140,000 clones, approximately 86% seen once. The sample comprised PBMCs. These receptors all come from a man aged 18 to 29 in good health and CMV-seropositive.

V and J are TRBV5-1 and TRBJ2-2, with 10 bases that match TRBD2. CDR1 and CDR2 from the germline V gene are SGHRS and YFSETQ. V lost 2 bases and J lost 7; bases outside the gene matches: 11. The CDR3 totals 17 residues. The chain's CDR3 is CASSLLPSGSVGGELFF. The CDR3 DNA reads as TGCGCCAGCAGCTTATTACCTAGCGGGAGCGTAGGCGGGGAGCTGTTTTTT.

This sequence joins TRBV7-6 and TRBJ2-2; TRBD1 aligns across 8 bases. CDR3 length: 16 residues. Germline-derived CDR1 and CDR2 are SGHVS and FNYEAQ. Germline trimming cut 5 bases from V and 2 bases from J; bases unmatched to any gene: 7. CDR3 residues: CASSRRTGFNTGELFF. In nucleotides, the CDR3 is TGTGCCAGCAGCCGACGGACAGGGTTCAACACCGGGGAGCTGTTTTTT.

The chain combines TRBV5-1 with TRBJ2-7; the match to TRBD2 covers 7 bases. V gave up 4 bases and J gave up 6 bases; unmatched junction bases: 22. This CDR3 spans 18 amino acids. Germline CDR1 reads SGHRS; CDR2 reads YFSETQ. The CDR3 loop is CASSKEGLGLPIRVEQYF. The CDR3 region has the DNA TGCGCCAGCAGCAAAGAAGGATTGGGACTACCGATCCGGGTCGAGCAGTACTTC. Based on the CDR3 plus reference TRBV5-1 and TRBJ2-7, the full variable domain is KAGVTQTPRYLIKTRGQQVTLSCSPISGHRSVSWYQQTPGQGLQFLFEYFSETQRNKGNFPGRFSGRQFSNSRSEMNVSTLELGDSALYLCASSKEGLGLPIRVEQYFGPGTRLTVT.

This chain connects TRBV30 to TRBJ2-3; 11 bases agree with TRBD2. The CDR3 runs to 11 residues. Germline trimming cut 5 bases from V and 10 bases from J; bases unmatched to any gene: 2. Germline V gene lookup returns CDR1 GTSNPN and CDR2 SVGIG (reference sequence). The CDR3 loop reads CAWAGLAAQYF. The DNA for the CDR3 is TGTGCCTGGGCGGGACTAGCGGCGCAGTATTTT. Complete variable domain (other parts from reference TRBV30 and TRBJ2-3): SQTIHQWPATLVQPVGSPLSLECTVEGTSNPNLYWYRQAAGRGLQLLFYSVGIGQISSEVPQNLSASRPQDRQFILSSKKLLLSDSGFYLCAWAGLAAQYFGPGTRLTVL.

The V and J genes are TRBV6-5 and TRBJ2-7, with TRBD1 as a possible D gene (5 bases). Trimming pared 6 bases from V and 4 bases from J, leaving 19 bases between. Germline lookup yields CDR1 MNHEY and CDR2 SVGAGI. The CDR3 contains 15 residues. The CDR3: CASSPAWGYYYEQYF. The CDR3 bases are TGTGCCAGCAGCCCCGCGTGGGGCTACTATTACGAGCAGTACTTC.

This chain connects TRBV19 to TRBJ2-5; 12 bases match TRBD2. Germline assignment: CDR1 LNHDA and CDR2 SQIVND (reference sequence). V lost 0 bases and J lost 5; bases outside the gene matches: 10. The CDR3 is made up of 18 amino acids. CDR3 amino acids: CASSIDRASGGEGETQYF. The DNA for the CDR3 is TGTGCCAGTAGTATAGATCGCGCTAGCGGGGGGGAAGGGGAGACCCAGTACTTC.